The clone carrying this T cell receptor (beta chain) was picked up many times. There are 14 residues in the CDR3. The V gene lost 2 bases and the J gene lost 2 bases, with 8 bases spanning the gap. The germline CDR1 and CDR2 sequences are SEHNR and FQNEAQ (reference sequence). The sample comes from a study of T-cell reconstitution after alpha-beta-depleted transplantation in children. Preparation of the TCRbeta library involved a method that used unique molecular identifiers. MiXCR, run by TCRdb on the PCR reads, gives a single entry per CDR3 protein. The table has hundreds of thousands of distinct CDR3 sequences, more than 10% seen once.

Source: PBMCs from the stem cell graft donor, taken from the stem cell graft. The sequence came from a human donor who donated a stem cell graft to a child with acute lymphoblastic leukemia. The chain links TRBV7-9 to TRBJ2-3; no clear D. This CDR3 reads CASSLSTSTDTQYF. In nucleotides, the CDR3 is TGTGCCAGCAGCTTATCAACGTCCACAGATACGCAGTATTTT.